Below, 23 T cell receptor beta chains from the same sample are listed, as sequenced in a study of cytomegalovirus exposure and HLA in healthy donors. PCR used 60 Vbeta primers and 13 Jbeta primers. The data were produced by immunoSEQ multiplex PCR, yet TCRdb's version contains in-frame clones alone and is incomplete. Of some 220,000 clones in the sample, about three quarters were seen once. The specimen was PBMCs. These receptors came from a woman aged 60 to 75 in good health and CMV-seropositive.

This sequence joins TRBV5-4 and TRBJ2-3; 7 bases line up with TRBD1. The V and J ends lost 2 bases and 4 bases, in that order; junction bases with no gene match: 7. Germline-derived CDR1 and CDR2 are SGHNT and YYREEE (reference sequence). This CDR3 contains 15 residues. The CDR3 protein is CASSFEGARADTQYF. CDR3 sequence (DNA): TGTGCCAGCAGCTTCGAGGGGGCCAGGGCAGATACGCAGTATTTT.

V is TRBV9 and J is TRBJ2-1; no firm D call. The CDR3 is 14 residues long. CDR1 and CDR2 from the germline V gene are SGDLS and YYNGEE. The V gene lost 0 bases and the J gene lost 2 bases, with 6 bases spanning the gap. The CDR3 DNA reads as TGTGCCAGCAGCGTAGGAGCTACCTACAATGAGCAGTTCTTC. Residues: CASSVGATYNEQFF.

Here the CDR3 reads CASSPQDGGTQYF. The CDR3 DNA sequence: TGTGCCAGCAGCCCTCAGGACGGAGGTACGCAGTATTTT. V is TRBV7-9 and J is TRBJ2-3; TRBD2 is a possible D gene (5 bases). With 5 bases removed from V and 8 bases from J, the gap between germline ends came to 14 bases. This CDR3 comprises 13 residues. Germline V gene data show CDR1 as SEHNR and CDR2 as FQNEAQ (reference sequence).

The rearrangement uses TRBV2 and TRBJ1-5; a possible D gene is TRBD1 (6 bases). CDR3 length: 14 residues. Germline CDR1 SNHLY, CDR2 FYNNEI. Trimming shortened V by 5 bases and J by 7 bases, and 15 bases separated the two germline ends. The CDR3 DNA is TGTGCCAGCAGTTGGGGGGGCCCGGGACAGCCCCAGCATTTT. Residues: CASSWGGPGQPQHF.

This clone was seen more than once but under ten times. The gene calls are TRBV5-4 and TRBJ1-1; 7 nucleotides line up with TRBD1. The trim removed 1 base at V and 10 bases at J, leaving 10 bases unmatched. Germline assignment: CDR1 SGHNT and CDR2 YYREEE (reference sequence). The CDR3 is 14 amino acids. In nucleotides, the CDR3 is TGTGCCAGCAGCTTGATGACAGGGTTATCAGGAGCTTTCTTT. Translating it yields CASSLMTGLSGAFF.

For the CDR3, the DNA is TGCGCCAGCAGCCCGGGGACAGGGGACCAAGAGACCCAGTACTTC. Translated, it gives CASSPGTGDQETQYF. This chain uses TRBV5-1 with TRBJ2-5; TRBD1 matches 10 bases. CDR1 SGHRS and CDR2 YFSETQ come from the germline V gene. V dropped 4 bases and J dropped 0; count of bases not matched to a gene: 3. The CDR3 totals 15 residues.

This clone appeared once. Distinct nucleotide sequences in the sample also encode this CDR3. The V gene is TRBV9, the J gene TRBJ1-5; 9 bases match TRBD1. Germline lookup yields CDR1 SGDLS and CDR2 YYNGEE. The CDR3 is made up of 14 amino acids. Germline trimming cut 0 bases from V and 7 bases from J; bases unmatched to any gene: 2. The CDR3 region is CASSVGQGGQPQHF. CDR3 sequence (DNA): TGTGCCAGCAGCGTAGGACAGGGGGGCCAGCCCCAGCATTTT. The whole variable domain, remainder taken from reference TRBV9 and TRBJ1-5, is DSGVTQTPKHLITATGQRVTLRCSPRSGDLSVYWYQQSLDQGLQFLIQYYNGEERAKGNILERFSAQQFPDLHSELNLSSLELGDSALYFCASSVGQGGQPQHFGDGTRLSIL.

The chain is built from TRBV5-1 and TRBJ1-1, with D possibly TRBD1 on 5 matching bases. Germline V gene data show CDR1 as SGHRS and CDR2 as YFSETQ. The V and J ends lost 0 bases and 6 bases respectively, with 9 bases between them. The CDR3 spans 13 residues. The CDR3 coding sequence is TGCGCCAGCAGCTTGGGGGACTACCCTGAAGCTTTCTTT. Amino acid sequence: CASSLGDYPEAFF.

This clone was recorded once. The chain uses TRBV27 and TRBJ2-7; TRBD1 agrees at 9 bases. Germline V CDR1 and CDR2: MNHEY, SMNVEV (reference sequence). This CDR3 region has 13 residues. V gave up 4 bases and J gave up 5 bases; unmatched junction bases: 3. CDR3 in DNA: TGTGCCAGCAGTTCCTGGGACAGGGACGAGCAGTACTTC. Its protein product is CASSSWDRDEQYF.

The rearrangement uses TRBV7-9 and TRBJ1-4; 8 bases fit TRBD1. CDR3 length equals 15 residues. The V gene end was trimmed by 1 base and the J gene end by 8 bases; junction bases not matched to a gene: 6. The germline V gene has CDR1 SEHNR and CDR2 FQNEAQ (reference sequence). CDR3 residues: CASSLEAGGHEKLFF. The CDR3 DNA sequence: TGTGCCAGCAGCTTAGAGGCAGGGGGCCACGAAAAACTGTTTTTT.

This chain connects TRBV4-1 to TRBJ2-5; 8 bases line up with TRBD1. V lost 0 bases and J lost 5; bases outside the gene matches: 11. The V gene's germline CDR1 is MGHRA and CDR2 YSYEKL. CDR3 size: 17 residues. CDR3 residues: CASSQDLVSGGLETQYF. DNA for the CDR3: TGCGCCAGCAGCCAAGATCTGGTGTCAGGGGGCCTCGAGACCCAGTACTTC.

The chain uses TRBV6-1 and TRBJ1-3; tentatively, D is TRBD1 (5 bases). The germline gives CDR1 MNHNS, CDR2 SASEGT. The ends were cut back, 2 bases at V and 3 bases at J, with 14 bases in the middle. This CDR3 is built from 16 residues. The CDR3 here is CASSEPGRALGNTIYF. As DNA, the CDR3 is TGTGCCAGCAGTGAACCCGGCAGGGCGCTTGGAAACACCATATATTTT.

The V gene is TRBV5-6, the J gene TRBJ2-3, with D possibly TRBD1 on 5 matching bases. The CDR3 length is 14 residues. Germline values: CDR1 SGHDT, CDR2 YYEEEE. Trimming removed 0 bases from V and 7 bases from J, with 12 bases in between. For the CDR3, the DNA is TGTGCCAGCAGCTTGGGCGGAGTGGGGCATACGCAGTATTTT. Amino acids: CASSLGGVGHTQYF.

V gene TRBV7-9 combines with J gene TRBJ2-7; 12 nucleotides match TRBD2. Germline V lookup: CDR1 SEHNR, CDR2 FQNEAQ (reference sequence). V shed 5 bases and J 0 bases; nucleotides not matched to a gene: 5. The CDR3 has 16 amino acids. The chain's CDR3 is CASSGGLAGRSYEQYF. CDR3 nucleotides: TGTGCCAGCAGCGGGGGACTAGCGGGTCGCTCCTACGAGCAGTACTTC.

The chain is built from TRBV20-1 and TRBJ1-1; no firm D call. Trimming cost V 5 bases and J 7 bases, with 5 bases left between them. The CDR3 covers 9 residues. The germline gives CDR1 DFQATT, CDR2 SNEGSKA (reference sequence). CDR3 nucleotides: TGCAGTGCTCCGGGTGAAGCTTTCTTT. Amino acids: CSAPGEAFF.

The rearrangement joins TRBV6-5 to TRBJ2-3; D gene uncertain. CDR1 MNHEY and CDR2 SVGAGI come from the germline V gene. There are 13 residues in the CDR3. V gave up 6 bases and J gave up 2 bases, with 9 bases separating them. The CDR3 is CASSRSYTDTQYF. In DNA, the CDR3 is TGTGCCAGCAGCCGGAGCTACACAGATACGCAGTATTTT.

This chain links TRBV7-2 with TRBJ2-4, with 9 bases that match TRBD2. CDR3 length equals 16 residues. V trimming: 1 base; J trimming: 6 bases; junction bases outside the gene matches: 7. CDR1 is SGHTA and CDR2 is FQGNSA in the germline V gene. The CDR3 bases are TGTGCCAGCAGCTTAGAGGCCACTAGCGGGCTAAACATTCAGTACTTC. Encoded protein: CASSLEATSGLNIQYF.

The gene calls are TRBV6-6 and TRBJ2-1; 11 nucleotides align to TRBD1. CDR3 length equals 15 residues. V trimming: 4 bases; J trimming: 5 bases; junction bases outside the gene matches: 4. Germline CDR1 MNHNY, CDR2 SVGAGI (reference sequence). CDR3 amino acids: CASSSGQGVHNEQFF. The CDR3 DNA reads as TGTGCCAGCAGTTCGGGACAGGGGGTTCACAATGAGCAGTTCTTC.

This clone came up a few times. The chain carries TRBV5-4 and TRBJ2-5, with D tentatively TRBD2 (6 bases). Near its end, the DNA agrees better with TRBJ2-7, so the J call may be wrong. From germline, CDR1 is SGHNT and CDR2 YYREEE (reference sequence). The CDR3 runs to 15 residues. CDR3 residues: CASSLAGTRDGEQYF. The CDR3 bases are TGTGCCAGCAGCTTGGCCGGGACTCGGGACGGCGAGCAGTACTTC.

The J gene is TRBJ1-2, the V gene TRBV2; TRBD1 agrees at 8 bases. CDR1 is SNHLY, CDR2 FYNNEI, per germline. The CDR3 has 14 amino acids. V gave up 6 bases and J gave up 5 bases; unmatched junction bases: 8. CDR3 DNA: TGTGCCAGCAGAGCGACAGGGGACTCGTATGGCTACACCTTC. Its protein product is CASRATGDSYGYTF. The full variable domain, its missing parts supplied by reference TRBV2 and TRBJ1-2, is EPEVTQTPSHQVTQMGQEVILRCVPISNHLYFYWYRQILGQKVEFLVSFYNNEISEKSEIFDDQFSVERPDGSNFTLKIRSTKLEDSAMYFCASRATGDSYGYTFGSGTRLTVV.

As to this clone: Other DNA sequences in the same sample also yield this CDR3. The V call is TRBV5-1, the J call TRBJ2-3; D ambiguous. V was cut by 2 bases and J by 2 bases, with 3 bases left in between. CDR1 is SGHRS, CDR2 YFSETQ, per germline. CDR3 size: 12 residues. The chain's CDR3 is CASSFNTDTQYF. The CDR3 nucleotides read TGCGCCAGCAGCTTTAACACAGATACGCAGTATTTT.

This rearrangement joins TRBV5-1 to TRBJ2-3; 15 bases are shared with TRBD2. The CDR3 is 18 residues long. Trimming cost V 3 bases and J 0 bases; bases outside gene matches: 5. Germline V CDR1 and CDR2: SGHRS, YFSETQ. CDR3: CASSSGLAGGKSTDTQYF. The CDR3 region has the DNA TGCGCCAGCAGCTCGGGACTAGCGGGGGGCAAAAGCACAGATACGCAGTATTTT.

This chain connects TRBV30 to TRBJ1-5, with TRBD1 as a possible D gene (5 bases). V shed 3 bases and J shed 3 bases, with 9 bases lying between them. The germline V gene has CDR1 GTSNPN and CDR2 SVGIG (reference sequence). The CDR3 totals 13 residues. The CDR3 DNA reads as TGTGCCTGGAGGACAGCCTTCAATCAGCCCCAGCATTTT. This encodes CAWRTAFNQPQHF.